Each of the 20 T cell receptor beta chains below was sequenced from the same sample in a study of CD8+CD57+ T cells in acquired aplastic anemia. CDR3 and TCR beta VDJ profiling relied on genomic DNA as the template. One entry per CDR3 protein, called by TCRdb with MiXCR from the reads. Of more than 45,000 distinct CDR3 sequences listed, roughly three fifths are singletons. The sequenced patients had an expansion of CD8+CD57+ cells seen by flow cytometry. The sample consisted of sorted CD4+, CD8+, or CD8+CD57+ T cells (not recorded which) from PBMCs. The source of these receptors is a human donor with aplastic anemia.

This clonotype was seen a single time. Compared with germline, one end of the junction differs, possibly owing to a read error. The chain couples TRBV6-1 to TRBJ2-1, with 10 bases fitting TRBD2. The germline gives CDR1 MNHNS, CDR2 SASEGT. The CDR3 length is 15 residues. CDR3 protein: CASSEASGGYNEQLF. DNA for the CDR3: TGTGCCAGCAGTGAAGCTAGCGGGGGGTACAATGAGCAGCTCTTC.

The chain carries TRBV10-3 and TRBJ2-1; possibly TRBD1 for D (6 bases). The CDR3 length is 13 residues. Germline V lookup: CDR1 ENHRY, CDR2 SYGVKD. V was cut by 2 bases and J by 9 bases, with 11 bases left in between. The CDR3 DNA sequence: TGTGCCATCAGTGAGACAGGGTCAGTTGAGCAGTTCTTC. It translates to CAISETGSVEQFF.

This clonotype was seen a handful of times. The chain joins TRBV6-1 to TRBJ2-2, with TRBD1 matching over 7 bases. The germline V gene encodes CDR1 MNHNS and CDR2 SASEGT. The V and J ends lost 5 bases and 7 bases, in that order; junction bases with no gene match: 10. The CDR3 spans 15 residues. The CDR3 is CASSNVRGRGGELFF. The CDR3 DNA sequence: TGTGCCAGCAGTAATGTAAGGGGGCGAGGCGGGGAGCTGTTTTTT.

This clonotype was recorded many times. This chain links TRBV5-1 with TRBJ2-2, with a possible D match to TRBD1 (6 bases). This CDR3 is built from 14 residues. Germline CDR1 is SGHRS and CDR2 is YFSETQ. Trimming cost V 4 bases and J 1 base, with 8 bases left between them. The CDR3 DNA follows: TGCGCCAGCAGCGGGGGCCTGAACACCGGGGAGCTGTTTTTT. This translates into CASSGGLNTGELFF.

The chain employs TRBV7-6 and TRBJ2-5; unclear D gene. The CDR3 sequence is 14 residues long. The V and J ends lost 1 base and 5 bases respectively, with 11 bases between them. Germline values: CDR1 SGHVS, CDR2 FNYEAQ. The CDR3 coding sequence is TGTGCCAGCAGCTTAGGGACGGTCTCGGAGACCCAGTACTTC. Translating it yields CASSLGTVSETQYF.

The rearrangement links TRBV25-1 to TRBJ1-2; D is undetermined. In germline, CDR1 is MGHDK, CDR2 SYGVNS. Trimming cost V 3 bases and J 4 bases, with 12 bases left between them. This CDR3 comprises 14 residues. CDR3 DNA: TGTGCCAGCAGTGAGCCCCCCCCTGGCTATGGCTACACCTTC. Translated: CASSEPPPGYGYTF.

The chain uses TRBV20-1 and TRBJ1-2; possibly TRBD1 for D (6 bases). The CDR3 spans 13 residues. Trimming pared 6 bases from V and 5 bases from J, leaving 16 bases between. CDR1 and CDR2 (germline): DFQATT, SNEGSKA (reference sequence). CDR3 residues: CSAGTTLEYGYTF. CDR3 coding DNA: TGCAGTGCAGGGACAACCCTAGAGTATGGCTACACCTTC.

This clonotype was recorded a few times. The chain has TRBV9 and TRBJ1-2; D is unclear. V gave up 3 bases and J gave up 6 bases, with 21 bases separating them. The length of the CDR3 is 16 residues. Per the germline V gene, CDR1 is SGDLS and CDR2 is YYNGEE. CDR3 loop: CASSDRRAQPVHGYTF. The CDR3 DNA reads TGTGCCAGCAGCGACCGTAGGGCCCAACCCGTCCATGGCTACACCTTC.

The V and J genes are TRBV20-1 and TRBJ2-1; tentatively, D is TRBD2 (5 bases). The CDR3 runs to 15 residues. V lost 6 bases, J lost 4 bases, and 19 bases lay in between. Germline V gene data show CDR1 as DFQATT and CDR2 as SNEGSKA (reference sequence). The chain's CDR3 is CSALGLNERYNEQFF. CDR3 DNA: TGCAGTGCCCTAGGACTCAACGAGCGATACAATGAGCAGTTCTTC.

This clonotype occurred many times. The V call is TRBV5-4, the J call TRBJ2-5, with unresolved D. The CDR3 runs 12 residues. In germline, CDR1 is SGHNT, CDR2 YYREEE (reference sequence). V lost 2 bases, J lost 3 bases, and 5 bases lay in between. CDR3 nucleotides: TGTGCCAGCAGCTTAGCTGAAGAGACCCAGTACTTC. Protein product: CASSLAEETQYF.

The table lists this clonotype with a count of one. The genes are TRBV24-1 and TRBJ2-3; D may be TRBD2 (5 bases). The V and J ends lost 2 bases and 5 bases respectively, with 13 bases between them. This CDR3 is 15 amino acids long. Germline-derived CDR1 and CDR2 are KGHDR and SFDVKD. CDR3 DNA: TGTGCCACCAGTGATTCTCTAGCTCTGGGAGATACGCAGTATTTT. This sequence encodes CATSDSLALGDTQYF.

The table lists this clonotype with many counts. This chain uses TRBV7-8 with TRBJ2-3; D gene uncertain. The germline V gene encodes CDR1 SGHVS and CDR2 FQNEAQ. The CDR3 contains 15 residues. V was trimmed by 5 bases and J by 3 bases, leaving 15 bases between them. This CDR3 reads CASSGKLDGTDTQYF. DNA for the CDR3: TGTGCCAGCAGCGGAAAACTGGACGGGACAGATACGCAGTATTTT.

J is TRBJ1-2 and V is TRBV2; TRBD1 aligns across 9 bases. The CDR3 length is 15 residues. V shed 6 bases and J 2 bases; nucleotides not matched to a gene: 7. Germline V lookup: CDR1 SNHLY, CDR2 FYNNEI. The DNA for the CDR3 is TGTGCCAGCAGGACACAGGGGGCCGCCAACTATGGCTACACCTTC. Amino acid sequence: CASRTQGAANYGYTF.

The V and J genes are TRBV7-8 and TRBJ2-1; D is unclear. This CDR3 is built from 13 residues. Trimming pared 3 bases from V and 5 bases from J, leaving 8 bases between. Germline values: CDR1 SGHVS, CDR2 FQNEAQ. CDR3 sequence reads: CASSFSRNNEQFF. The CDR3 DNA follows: TGTGCCAGCAGCTTTTCCAGGAACAATGAGCAGTTCTTC.

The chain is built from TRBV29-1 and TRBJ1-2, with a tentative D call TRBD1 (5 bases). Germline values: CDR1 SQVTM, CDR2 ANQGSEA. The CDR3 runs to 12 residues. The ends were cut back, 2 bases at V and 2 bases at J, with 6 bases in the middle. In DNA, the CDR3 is TGCAGCGTTGAACCAGGGAACTATGGCTACACCTTC. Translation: CSVEPGNYGYTF.

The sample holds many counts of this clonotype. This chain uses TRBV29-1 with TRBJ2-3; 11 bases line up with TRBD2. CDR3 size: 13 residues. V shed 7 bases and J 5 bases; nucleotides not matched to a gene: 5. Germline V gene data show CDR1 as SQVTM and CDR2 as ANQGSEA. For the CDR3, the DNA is TGCAGCGCCATCGGGACTAGCGGAGATACGCAGTATTTT. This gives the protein CSAIGTSGDTQYF.

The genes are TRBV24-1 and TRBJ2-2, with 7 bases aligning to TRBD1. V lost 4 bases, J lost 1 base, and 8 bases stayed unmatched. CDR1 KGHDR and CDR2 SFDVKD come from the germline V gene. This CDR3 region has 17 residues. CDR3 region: CATSESYRDRNTGELFF. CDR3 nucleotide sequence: TGTGCCACCAGTGAGTCGTACCGGGACAGGAACACCGGGGAGCTGTTTTTT.

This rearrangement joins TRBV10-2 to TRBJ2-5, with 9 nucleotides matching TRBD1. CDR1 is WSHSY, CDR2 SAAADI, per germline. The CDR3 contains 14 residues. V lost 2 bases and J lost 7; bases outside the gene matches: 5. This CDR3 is CASSEGTGLGTQYF. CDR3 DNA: TGCGCCAGCAGTGAGGGGACAGGGCTAGGGACCCAGTACTTC.

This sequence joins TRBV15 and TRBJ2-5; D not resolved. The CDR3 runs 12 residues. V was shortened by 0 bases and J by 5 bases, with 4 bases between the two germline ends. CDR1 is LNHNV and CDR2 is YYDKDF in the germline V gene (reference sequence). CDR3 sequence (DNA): TGTGCCACCAGCAGAGACGTGGAGACCCAGTACTTC. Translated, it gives CATSRDVETQYF.

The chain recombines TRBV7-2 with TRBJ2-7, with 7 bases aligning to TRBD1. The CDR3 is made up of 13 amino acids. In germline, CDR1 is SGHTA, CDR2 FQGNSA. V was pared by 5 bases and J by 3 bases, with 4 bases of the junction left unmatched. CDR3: CASSKDRDYEQYF. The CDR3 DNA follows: TGTGCCAGCAGCAAAGACAGGGACTACGAGCAGTACTTC.